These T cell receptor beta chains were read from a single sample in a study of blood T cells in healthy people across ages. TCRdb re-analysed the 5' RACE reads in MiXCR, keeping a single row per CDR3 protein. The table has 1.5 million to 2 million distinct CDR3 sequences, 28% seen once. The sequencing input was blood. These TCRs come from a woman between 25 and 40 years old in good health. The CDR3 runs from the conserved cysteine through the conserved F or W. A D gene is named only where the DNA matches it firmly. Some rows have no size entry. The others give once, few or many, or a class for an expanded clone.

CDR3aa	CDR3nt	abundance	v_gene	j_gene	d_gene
CASSLGPGRALEGTQYF	TGTGCCAGCAGCCTGGGCCCGGGACGTGCGTTGGAAGGGACCCAGTACTTC	-	TRBV12-3/TRBV12-4	TRBJ2-5	-
CASYDRNHGTEAFF	TGCGCCAGCTATGACAGGAATCATGGCACTGAAGCTTTCTTT	many	TRBV10-2	TRBJ1-1	-
CATGGRGQWDQPQHF	TGCGCCACCGGGGGGAGAGGACAGTGGGATCAGCCCCAGCATTTT	-	TRBV10-2	TRBJ1-5	-
CATQATDSSGANVLTF	TGTGCCACCCAAGCGACAGACTCCTCTGGGGCCAACGTCCTGACTTTC	few	TRBV19	TRBJ2-6	-
CSARDYGMLRETQYF	TGCAGTGCTAGAGATTATGGTATGCTTAGGGAGACCCAGTACTTC	-	TRBV20-1	TRBJ2-5	-
CASSLLEGADTQYF	TGTGCCAGCAGTTTACTCGAAGGGGCGGATACGCAGTATTTT	few	TRBV27	TRBJ2-3	-
CATSRGGLAGGSQETQYF	TGTGCCACCAGCAGAGGCGGACTAGCGGGGGGATCACAAGAGACCCAGTACTTC	few	TRBV15	TRBJ2-5	TRBD2
CASSLRHEETQYF	TGTGCCAGCAGCTTGCGACACGAAGAGACCCAGTACTTC	-	TRBV5-4	TRBJ2-5	-
CSARKEGANTEAFF	TGCAGTGCTAGAAAGGAGGGGGCAAACACTGAAGCTTTCTTT	-	TRBV20-1	TRBJ1-1	TRBD1
CATSERAGTNEQFF	TGTGCCACCAGTGAGAGGGCAGGGACGAATGAGCAGTTCTTC	-	TRBV24-1	TRBJ2-1	-
CASSRDIANYGYTF	TGTGCCAGCAGCCGGGACATAGCTAACTATGGCTACACCTTC	many	TRBV6-5	TRBJ1-2	-
CAGSLTVNQPQHF	TGTGCCGGCAGCTTAACAGTCAATCAGCCCCAGCATTTT	-	TRBV7-2	TRBJ1-5	-
CASSGGGIRDTEAFF	TGTGCCAGCAGCGGTGGGGGGATTAGGGACACTGAAGCTTTCTTT	-	TRBV28	TRBJ1-1	-
CASSLLGSGLGNEQYF	TGTGCCAGCAGTTTATTAGGGTCTGGGCTAGGAAATGAGCAGTACTTC	-	TRBV27	TRBJ2-4	-
CAISYLTTGTDTQYF	TGTGCCATCAGTTACCTAACGACCGGCACAGATACGCAGTATTTT	-	TRBV6-6	TRBJ2-3	-
CATSVSEDEQFF	TGTGCCACCAGTGTGTCAGAGGATGAGCAGTTCTTC	-	TRBV24-1	TRBJ2-1	-
CSVAPGQGNYGYTF	TGCAGCGTGGCCCCGGGACAGGGTAACTATGGCTACACCTTC	-	TRBV29-1	TRBJ1-2	TRBD1
CASSLGDADTQYF	TGTGCCAGCAGCTTGGGGGATGCGGATACGCAGTATTTT	many	TRBV5-1	TRBJ2-3	-
CASSNTGSHEQYF	TGTGCCAGCAGTAATACAGGGAGCCACGAGCAGTACTTC	-	TRBV27	TRBJ2-7	-
CASSPRGTEVYNEQFF	TGTGCCAGCAGCCCGCGGGGGACAGAGGTTTACAATGAGCAGTTCTTC	-	TRBV12-3/TRBV12-4	TRBJ2-1	-
CASGTRDGTDTQYF	TGCGCCAGCGGTACAAGGGATGGTACAGATACGCAGTATTTT	few	TRBV5-1	TRBJ2-3	-
CASSPGTSGGRAYNEQFF	TGTGCCAGCAGCCCCGGGACTAGCGGGGGGCGCGCCTACAATGAGCAGTTCTTC	-	TRBV6-1	TRBJ2-1	TRBD2
CASSYSGQGSETQYF	TGTGCCAGCAGCTACAGTGGACAGGGGAGCGAGACCCAGTACTTC	few	TRBV11-2	TRBJ2-5	TRBD1
CASSFVRSNEQYF	TGTGCCAGCAGCTTCGTCCGTTCCAATGAGCAGTACTTC	-	TRBV7-9	TRBJ2-4	-
CASSPLPLYRGSYEQYF	TGTGCCAGCAGCCCCCTCCCCCTCTACCGAGGATCCTACGAGCAGTACTTC	many	TRBV7-6	TRBJ2-7	-
CSARDPGTSGASSYNEQFF	TGCAGTGCTAGAGATCCTGGGACTAGCGGCGCCAGCTCCTACAATGAGCAGTTCTTC	-	TRBV20-1	TRBJ2-1	TRBD2
CASSPDAGGYTF	TGTGCCAGCAGCCCGGACGCCGGTGGCTACACCTTC	-	TRBV3-1	TRBJ1-2	-
CASSPIMGLADLYEQYF	TGTGCCAGCAGCCCCATCATGGGACTAGCGGATCTCTACGAGCAGTACTTC	few	TRBV3-1	TRBJ2-7	TRBD2
CSANPDLLASTNEQFF	TGCAGTGCTAACCCCGACTTACTAGCATCTACCAATGAGCAGTTCTTC	-	TRBV20-1	TRBJ2-1	-
CATSRSPRDHDGYTF	TGTGCCACCAGCCGATCTCCCAGGGACCACGATGGCTACACCTTC	-	TRBV15	TRBJ1-2	-
CSARDREGGQNEQYF	TGCAGTGCTAGAGATCGCGAGGGAGGGCAGAATGAGCAGTACTTC	-	TRBV20-1	TRBJ2-5	TRBD2
CSAIPPPNEQYF	TGCAGTGCGATACCCCCGCCTAACGAGCAGTACTTC	many	TRBV20-1	TRBJ2-7	-
CAISEAPYEQYF	TGTGCCATCAGCGAAGCCCCCTACGAGCAGTACTTC	few	TRBV10-3	TRBJ2-7	-
CATSSKSGGTSPLHF	TGTGCCACCAGCTCTAAGTCGGGGGGCACTTCACCCCTCCACTTT	-	TRBV15	TRBJ1-6	-
CSAGLGGQGREQYF	TGCAGTGCTGGCCTGGGGGGACAGGGGCGCGAGCAGTACTTC	many	TRBV20-1	TRBJ2-7	TRBD1
CASGEGRGGSYEQYF	TGTGCCAGCGGTGAAGGGCGGGGGGGATCCTACGAGCAGTACTTC	-	TRBV2	TRBJ2-7	TRBD2
CASRTSGPQYEQYF	TGTGCCAGCAGGACCTCAGGTCCGCAGTACGAGCAGTACTTC	few	TRBV28	TRBJ2-7	-
CASSVNTLAKNIQYF	TGCGCCAGCAGCGTTAACACTCTAGCCAAAAACATTCAGTACTTC	many	TRBV5-1	TRBJ2-4	-
CASEGGRGEKLFF	TGTGCCAGCGAAGGCGGCCGCGGGGAAAAACTGTTTTTT	few	TRBV7-9	TRBJ1-4	-
CASSLRGLSYEQYF	TGTGCCAGCAGTTTACGGGGCCTCTCCTACGAGCAGTACTTC	few	TRBV12-3/TRBV12-4	TRBJ2-7	-
CASRPGLAGGYAKNIQYF	TGTGCCAGCAGACCGGGACTAGCGGGGGGGTATGCCAAAAACATTCAGTACTTC	few	TRBV6-6	TRBJ2-4	TRBD2
CASSLVAQAEAFF	TGTGCCAGCAGCTTAGTCGCGCAGGCTGAAGCTTTCTTT	-	TRBV7-2	TRBJ1-1	-
CASSYHSGSSYNEQFF	TGTGCCAGCAGCTACCACAGCGGCAGCTCCTACAATGAGCAGTTCTTC	-	TRBV7-3	TRBJ2-1	-
CVSSLWVRDTEAFF	TGTGTCAGCAGCTTATGGGTTCGGGACACTGAAGCTTTCTTT	-	TRBV7-2	TRBJ1-1	-
CSSGDDVEYEQYF	TGTAGTTCCGGGGACGACGTAGAATACGAGCAGTACTTC	few	TRBV27	TRBJ2-7	-